This T cell receptor (beta chain) was sequenced in a study of lymphopenia after photon versus proton radiotherapy. Findings of the study overall: Better survival with proton therapy was suggested as possible, not demonstrated. Oligoclonal CD8+ Temra expansion after nadir drove photon patients' diversity drop. Photon-treated patients lost naive T cells and TCR diversity; proton-treated stayed stable. Larger post-nadir TCR diversity loss correlated inversely with survival in deceased patients.

The CDR3 has 15 amino acids. CDR1 and CDR2 from the germline V gene are SGDLS and YYNGEE. V gave up 0 bases and J gave up 2 bases, with 10 bases separating them. With respect to this clone: Its antigen is unidentified. Other DNA sequences within the sample encode an identical CDR3.

This table comes from immunoSEQ multiplex PCR, and its TCRdb copy is limited to in-frame clones, with some not included. The data hold tens of thousands of clones, with around 86% observed a single time. The TCR was taken from a man older than 75 with esophageal cancer. The sample in question was peripheral blood, obtained from a patient treated with proton-based radiotherapy. The chain is built from TRBV9 and TRBJ2-3; D is unclear. The CDR3 here is CASSVVGSSTDTQYF. The CDR3 region has the DNA TGTGCCAGCAGCGTAGTAGGGTCATCCACAGATACGCAGTATTTT.